This TCR beta chain was observed in a study of blood T cell repertoires in COVID-19. J gave up 0 bases and V 5 bases, and 4 bases lay outside the gene matches. The CDR3 is 15 amino acids. The germline gives CDR1 SGHVS, CDR2 FQNEAQ. Recruited during active infection, patients (from Seattle) were subsequently followed longitudinally. Sequencing used immunoSEQ multiplex PCR; TCRdb keeps in-frame clones, though not all of them. Of about 180,000 clones in the sample, roughly 81% are singletons; the top ten hold over 9.5%. Input material: peripheral blood. This TCR derives from a woman aged 80 or older with COVID-19, enrolled during active disease. The gene calls are TRBV7-8 and TRBJ2-4; 7 bases align to TRBD2. The CDR3 spells CASSASSGAKNIQYF. The DNA for the CDR3 is TGTGCCAGCAGCGCATCTAGCGGAGCCAAAAACATTCAGTACTTC.